Shown below are 5 T cell receptor beta chains from a single sample sequenced in a study of cytomegalovirus exposure and HLA in healthy donors. Vbeta (60) and Jbeta (13) primers were used in the PCR. Measured with immunoSEQ multiplex PCR; TCRdb has only the in-frame clones, and not every one. The data show 180,000 or so clones, more than 70% seen once. Sequenced sample: PBMCs. The receptors shown here come from a woman between 40 and 55 years old in good health and CMV-seropositive.

V gene TRBV7-2 combines with J gene TRBJ1-2; 7 bases map to TRBD1. The V gene end was trimmed by 7 bases and the J gene end by 4 bases; junction bases not matched to a gene: 9. Germline V gives CDR1 SGHTA, CDR2 FQGNSA. CDR3 length: 14 residues. The DNA of the CDR3 is TGTGCCAGCACCCCCTCGACAGGGCCCTATGGCTACACCTTC. Its translation is CASTPSTGPYGYTF. Together with reference TRBV7-2 and TRBJ1-2, the CDR3 gives the full variable domain: GAGVSQSPSNKVTEKGKDVELRCDPISGHTALYWYRQSLGQGLEFLIYFQGNSAPDKSGLPSDRFSAERTGGSVSTLTIQRTQQEDSAVYLCASTPSTGPYGYTFGSGTRLTVV.

The chain is built from TRBV6-5 and TRBJ1-5, with TRBD1 matching over 7 bases. J was trimmed by 6 bases and V by 6 bases; bases with no gene match: 11. The CDR3 totals 15 residues. CDR1 and CDR2 (germline): MNHEY, SVGAGI. The CDR3 nucleotides are TGTGCCAGCAGCCCCGACAGGGAACTGGGTCAGCCCCAGCATTTT. Protein sequence: CASSPDRELGQPQHF.

V usage is TRBV6-6 and J usage is TRBJ2-7; 8 nucleotides align to TRBD2. This CDR3 has 15 residues. Trimming took 2 bases from V and 4 from J; bases not matched to a gene: 7. Per germline, CDR1 MNHNY and CDR2 SVGAGI (reference sequence). CDR3 amino acids: CASSYLGTRHYEQYF. Written as DNA, the CDR3 is TGTGCCAGCAGTTACCTCGGGACTAGACATTACGAGCAGTACTTC.

This chain connects TRBV7-2 to TRBJ1-2; TRBD1 aligns across 10 bases. The J segment lost 12 bases and the V segment lost 5 bases, leaving 9 bases of the junction unmatched. This CDR3 is 13 amino acids long. Germline values: CDR1 SGHTA, CDR2 FQGNSA. The CDR3 region has the DNA TGTGCCAGCAGCCGCAGACAGGGGGCTAGCGACACCTTC. Amino acids: CASSRRQGASDTF.

J is TRBJ2-7 and V is TRBV11-3, with D tentatively TRBD2 (7 bases). The germline gives CDR1 SGHNT, CDR2 YENEEA. This CDR3 has 14 amino acids. The germline V and J ends were trimmed by 5 bases and 1 base, with 12 bases remaining between them. The CDR3 loop is CASSRGARSYEQYF. DNA of the CDR3: TGTGCCAGCAGCCGGGGGGCCAGATCCTACGAGCAGTACTTC. The whole variable domain, filled in from reference TRBV11-3 and TRBJ2-7, reads EAGVVQSPRYKIIEKKQPVAFWCNPISGHNTLYWYLQNLGQGPELLIRYENEEAVDDSQLPKDRFSAERLKGVDSTLKIQPAELGDSAVYLCASSRGARSYEQYFGPGTRLTVT.